This TCR beta chain was retrieved from a study of blood T cell repertoires in COVID-19. This clone was counted a few times. TCRdb's table, derived via immunoSEQ multiplex PCR, lists solely in-frame clones and lacks some. Here the sample spans some 99,000 clones, 83% being singletons. The sequence was obtained from a woman aged 55-69 years with acute or convalescent COVID-19. Sequenced: peripheral blood.

CDR3: CASSIMDRTADSPLHF. CDR3 sequence (DNA): TGTGCCAGCTCAATCATGGACAGGACAGCAGATTCACCCCTCCACTTT. The chain has TRBV18 and TRBJ1-6, with 7 bases matching TRBD1. The trim removed 5 bases at V and 8 bases at J, leaving 12 bases unmatched. This CDR3 is built from 16 residues. The germline V gene encodes CDR1 KGHSH and CDR2 LQKENI.